The present TCR beta chain was sequenced within a study of CD8+ T cells in alopecia areata. Background on the study: Patients received oral tofacitinib, 5 to 10 mg twice daily, for moderate-to-severe alopecia areata.

Points on this clone: Its target is not known.

TCR sequencing used cDNA made by reverse transcription of extracted RNA. The table came from immunoSEQ multiplex PCR; TCRdb's copy has only in-frame clones and leaves some out. This table has 140,000 to 150,000 clones, 51% appearing once. Study-level findings and limits: Scalp data also include sequences from resident alphabeta T cells of normal skin.

V lost 8 bases and J lost 8, with 21 bases in between. The CDR3 contains 15 residues. Looked up from germline, CDR1 is SNHLY and CDR2 is FYNNEI. This receptor was identified in a human donor with alopecia areata. The rearrangement joins TRBV2 to TRBJ2-2; D tentatively fits TRBD1 or TRBD2 (5 bases each). The sample was CD4+ T cells sorted from blood, taken at week 0. CDR3 sequence: CASFGAQDLAGELFF. CDR3 in DNA: TGTGCCAGCTTCGGGGCTCAGGATCTCGCTGGGGAGCTGTTTTTT.